This paragraph reports one TCR beta chain. These data come from a study of blood T cell repertoires in COVID-19. Study-wide background: Some COVID-19 samples were acute and others convalescent; all came from the United States, Italy and Spain.

Between the trimmed V and J ends, which lost 6 bases and 3 bases, there was a span of 12 bases. The CDR3 totals 14 residues. From germline, CDR1 is SNHLY and CDR2 FYNNEI. Only in-frame clones appear in the TCRdb table, and some are missing; sequencing was by immunoSEQ multiplex PCR. Of 300,000 to 400,000 clones in the sample, roughly 86% were seen once. The source of this sequence is a human donor in a cohort sampled during active COVID-19. The sample taken for sequencing was peripheral blood. V is TRBV2 and J is TRBJ1-3; no clear D. The CDR3 protein is CASRPHPSGNTIYF. CDR3 sequence (DNA): TGTGCCAGCAGGCCGCACCCGAGTGGAAACACCATATATTTT.